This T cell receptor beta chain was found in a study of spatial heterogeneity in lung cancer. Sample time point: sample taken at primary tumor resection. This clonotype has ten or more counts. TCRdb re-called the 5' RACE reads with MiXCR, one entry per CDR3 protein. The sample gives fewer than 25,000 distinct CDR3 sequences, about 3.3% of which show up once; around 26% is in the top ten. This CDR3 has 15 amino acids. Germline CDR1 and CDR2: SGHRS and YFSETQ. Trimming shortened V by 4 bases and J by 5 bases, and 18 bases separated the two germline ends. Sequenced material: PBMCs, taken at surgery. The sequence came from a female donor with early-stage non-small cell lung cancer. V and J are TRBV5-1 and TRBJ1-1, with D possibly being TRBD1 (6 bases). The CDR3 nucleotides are TGCGCCAGCAGCATTCGGCACGGGGGCGAGACTGAAGCTTTCTTT. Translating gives CASSIRHGGETEAFF.